These 25 T cell receptor beta chains originate from one sample sequenced in a study of T cells in Graves' hyperthyroidism and ophthalmopathy. TCR beta CDR3 region amplification was performed from RNA transcripts. Carried out on the TCR CDR3, a first-round RT-PCR used the HTBI primer set. TCRdb used MiXCR to reprocess the multiplex PCR reads, holding one entry per CDR3 protein. Of 450,000 to 700,000 distinct CDR3 sequences in the sample, 35% to 55% are singletons; the top ten hold roughly 7.7%. Input material: peripheral blood or thyroid tissue (not recorded which). These receptors came from a woman between 18 and 30 years old with Graves' hyperthyroidism.

This clonotype was seen many times. V and J are TRBV14 and TRBJ2-7, with D possibly TRBD1 on 6 matching bases. CDR1 is SGHDN and CDR2 is FVKESK in the germline V gene. Trimming left V 3 bases short and J 3 bases short, with 18 bases between. The length of the CDR3 is 16 residues. The CDR3 sequence: CASSHLDRDIHYEQYF. CDR3 nucleotides: TGTGCCAGCAGCCATCTCGACCGGGACATCCACTACGAGCAGTACTTC.

About this clonotype itself: Being one base from a much bigger clone, this may be a read error. The J gene is TRBJ2-7, the V gene TRBV7-9, with 7 bases that match TRBD2. The CDR3 runs to 16 residues. The V gene's germline CDR1 is SEHNR and CDR2 FQNEAQ (reference sequence). The CDR3 DNA is TGTGCCCGCAGCTCCCTCCTAGCGGTTAACAACTACGAGCAGTACTTC. Its translation is CARSSLLAVNNYEQYF.

This clonotype has at least ten counts. V is TRBV6-5 and J is TRBJ2-2; D not certain. Per germline, CDR1 MNHEY and CDR2 SVGAGI. The CDR3 is made up of 14 amino acids. With 7 bases removed from V and 1 base from J, the gap between germline ends came to 10 bases. DNA of the CDR3: TGTGCCAGCACCCAAAGGCAGAACACCGGGGAGCTGTTTTTT. Translating gives CASTQRQNTGELFF.

The DNA for the CDR3 is TGCGCCAGCAGCCAAGGCCCGCGGGTCAGGGGGGCGGTCACCGGGGAGCTGTTTTTT. Amino acids: CASSQGPRVRGAVTGELFF. This rearrangement joins TRBV4-1 to TRBJ2-2; D is perhaps TRBD1 (7 bases). This CDR3 has 19 residues. Germline lookup yields CDR1 MGHRA and CDR2 YSYEKL. Trimming pared 1 base from V and 4 bases from J, leaving 22 bases between.

The sample holds many counts of this clonotype. The chain couples TRBV6-1 to TRBJ1-5; 9 nucleotides line up with TRBD1. Germline CDR1 MNHNS, CDR2 SASEGT. The ends lost 5 bases at V and 2 bases at J; junction bases unmatched: 7. The CDR3 runs to 16 residues. Here the CDR3 reads CASSPRRTGGNQPQHF. Here the CDR3 DNA reads TGTGCCAGCAGTCCTCGACGGACAGGGGGCAATCAGCCCCAGCATTTT.

This clonotype has a count of ten or more. The chain employs TRBV11-3 and TRBJ2-7; possible D gene TRBD1, 5 bases. The V and J ends lost 1 base and 7 bases respectively, with 8 bases between them. From germline, CDR1 is SGHNT and CDR2 YENEEA. The CDR3 consists of 12 residues. The CDR3 region has the DNA TGTGCCAGCAGCTTAGGGGCAGGGGAGCAGTACTTC. Amino acid sequence: CASSLGAGEQYF.

The J gene is TRBJ2-2, the V gene TRBV18; D may be TRBD2 (6 bases). CDR3 size: 15 residues. V lost 4 bases and J 4 bases, leaving 13 bases between the germline ends. CDR1 KGHSH and CDR2 LQKENI come from the germline V gene. The CDR3 protein is CASSQDGGITGELFF. CDR3 DNA sequence: TGTGCCAGCTCACAAGACGGCGGGATCACCGGGGAGCTGTTTTTT.

This clonotype was observed at least ten times. The V and J genes are TRBV24-1 and TRBJ1-1; D might be TRBD1 (5 bases). The V gene lost 12 bases and the J gene lost 7 bases, with 11 bases spanning the gap. The CDR3 is 10 residues long. Germline V gene sequence: CDR1 KGHDR, CDR2 SFDVKD. CDR3 sequence (DNA): TGTGCCCCTAACGGGGGTGAAGCTTTCTTT. It yields the protein CAPNGGEAFF.

On this clonotype itself: This may be a read error: a much more frequent sequence differs by one nucleotide. The chain uses TRBV5-6 and TRBJ2-7; D not certain. Germline CDR1 and CDR2: SGHDT and YYEEEE. This CDR3 region has 14 residues. Trimming left V 1 base short and J 0 bases short, with 8 bases between. In DNA, the CDR3 is TGTGCCAGCAGCTTGTCTGGCGTCTCCTACGAGCAGTACTTC. Translated: CASSLSGVSYEQYF.

The V and J genes are TRBV24-1 and TRBJ1-1; TRBD1 might be the D (5 bases). Trimming stripped 9 bases from V and 10 bases from J, with 38 bases between. Germline V gene data show CDR1 as KGHDR and CDR2 as SFDVKD. The CDR3 has 19 residues. The CDR3 is CATAEGGSMDEQGIDRAFF. The CDR3 region has the DNA TGTGCCACCGCCGAAGGCGGGAGTATGGATGAGCAGGGAATTGATCGAGCTTTCTTT.

This clonotype was seen repeatedly, ten times or more. V and J are TRBV29-1 and TRBJ2-7, with a tentative D call TRBD2 (5 bases). Germline CDR1 reads SQVTM; CDR2 reads ANQGSEA. The germline V and J ends were trimmed by 7 bases and 3 bases, with 16 bases remaining between them. There are 13 residues in the CDR3. This chain's CDR3 is CSARQGRDYEQYF. The CDR3 bases are TGCAGCGCCCGGCAAGGTCGGGACTACGAGCAGTACTTC.

The chain has TRBV15 and TRBJ2-6; D remains unclear. V shed 3 bases and J shed 6 bases, with 12 bases lying between them. Germline V gene data show CDR1 as LNHNV and CDR2 as YYDKDF (reference sequence). The CDR3 length is 15 residues. CDR3 DNA: TGTGCCACCAGCAGGCCCACTGGGGAGGCCAACGTCCTGACTTTC. Translating it yields CATSRPTGEANVLTF.

Many counts were recorded for this clonotype. The CDR3 sequence: CASSDWRDSNTGELFF. As DNA, the CDR3 is TGTGCCAGCAGTGATTGGCGGGACAGCAACACCGGGGAGCTGTTTTTT. V and J are TRBV6-1 and TRBJ2-2; D possibly corresponds to TRBD1 (7 bases). This CDR3 region has 16 residues. V was pared by 3 bases and J by 2 bases, with 13 bases between. From germline, CDR1 is MNHNS and CDR2 SASEGT.

This chain joins TRBV6-1 and TRBJ2-7; 8 positions match TRBD2. J was trimmed by 0 bases and V by 7 bases; bases with no gene match: 5. There are 14 residues in the CDR3. CDR1 is MNHNS, CDR2 SASEGT, per germline. The CDR3 region is CASTRGGHSYEQYF. CDR3 DNA: TGTGCCAGCACCCGGGGGGGTCACTCCTACGAGCAGTACTTC.

This clonotype was seen at least ten times. The chain joins TRBV20-1 to TRBJ1-4, with 7 bases lining up with TRBD1. The V and J ends lost 0 bases and 8 bases, in that order; junction bases with no gene match: 9. Germline CDR1 reads DFQATT; CDR2 reads SNEGSKA (reference sequence). CDR3 size: 15 residues. The CDR3 protein is CSAREPGQFSEKLFF. CDR3 DNA sequence: TGCAGTGCTAGAGAACCGGGACAGTTTTCCGAAAAACTGTTTTTT.

This clonotype was observed at least ten times. The chain couples TRBV12-3 or TRBV12-4 to TRBJ2-7; D gene unclear. There are 13 residues in the CDR3. V lost 3 bases to trimming and J lost 4 bases, with 10 bases between them. CDR3 DNA sequence: TGTGCCAGCAGTTTGGTTACCTCTTACGAGCAGTACTTC. This sequence encodes CASSLVTSYEQYF.

J is TRBJ1-2 and V is TRBV29-1; D unresolved. Germline CDR1 and CDR2: SQVTM and ANQGSEA. V was clipped by 3 bases and J by 10 bases, with 9 bases between them. This CDR3 spans 10 amino acids. The CDR3 coding sequence is TGCAGCGTTGAGGGGAGGGACTACACCTTC. Protein: CSVEGRDYTF.

This chain uses TRBV29-1 with TRBJ1-2; 8 bases agree with TRBD1. The trim removed 5 bases at V and 8 bases at J, leaving 19 bases unmatched. CDR1 and CDR2 from the germline V gene are SQVTM and ANQGSEA. CDR3 size: 16 residues. CDR3 coding DNA: TGCAGCGTTCGTCCCGGGACAGGTTCTATGTCCGGGGGCTACACCTTC. Translation: CSVRPGTGSMSGGYTF.

This clonotype was counted ten times or more. The chain has TRBV27 and TRBJ1-2; 12 nucleotides line up with TRBD1. The CDR3 runs 15 residues. V was pared by 8 bases and J by 7 bases, with 11 bases of the junction left unmatched. CDR1 MNHEY and CDR2 SMNVEV come from the germline V gene (reference sequence). The CDR3 bases are TGTGCCAGCCGGAAGGGACAGGGGGCATTCTCTGGCTACACCTTC. Translating it yields CASRKGQGAFSGYTF.

This clonotype was detected a few times. The CDR3 protein is CASSLASIGAGETQYF. The CDR3 DNA is TGCGCCAGCAGCTTGGCCTCTATAGGGGCGGGGGAGACCCAGTACTTC. The J gene is TRBJ2-5, the V gene TRBV5-1; tentative D call: TRBD2 (6 bases). CDR3 length: 16 amino acids. Trimming removed 0 bases from V and 5 bases from J, with 17 bases in between. Germline loops: CDR1 SGHRS, CDR2 YFSETQ.

This clonotype was recorded a few times. This chain connects TRBV7-3 to TRBJ2-3; D is possibly TRBD1 (5 bases). CDR1 and CDR2 (germline): SGHTA, FQGTGA. V lost 5 bases, J lost 4 bases, and 10 bases lay in between. The CDR3 is 13 amino acids. The CDR3 DNA is TGTGCCAGCAGCATAGGGGTCCCAGATACGCAGTATTTT. Protein sequence: CASSIGVPDTQYF.

This clonotype was seen repeatedly, ten times or more. V is TRBV20-1 and J is TRBJ2-7, with 12 bases identical to TRBD2. The CDR3 length is 12 residues. The J segment lost 6 bases and the V segment lost 7 bases, leaving 4 bases of the junction unmatched. Germline V CDR1 and CDR2: DFQATT, SNEGSKA (reference sequence). The CDR3 region is CSGLAGVTEQYF. The DNA of the CDR3 is TGCAGTGGACTAGCGGGAGTTACCGAGCAGTACTTC.

There are many counts of this clonotype. The chain recombines TRBV5-4 with TRBJ1-2; 9 nucleotides line up with TRBD1. This CDR3 spans 15 amino acids. CDR1 is SGHNT and CDR2 is YYREEE in the germline V gene (reference sequence). V trimming: 2 bases; J trimming: 7 bases; junction bases outside the gene matches: 9. The CDR3 reads CASSLGTGRSGGYTF. The CDR3 nucleotides read TGTGCCAGCAGCTTAGGGACAGGGAGGTCTGGTGGCTACACCTTC.

Many counts were recorded for this clonotype. The chain carries TRBV28 and TRBJ2-5, with D unresolved. V lost 5 bases to trimming and J lost 1 base, with 8 bases between them. This CDR3 is 13 amino acids long. Germline CDR1 is MDHEN and CDR2 is SYDVKM. In nucleotides, the CDR3 is TGTGCCAGCAGTAGCCCGGCCCAAGAGACCCAGTACTTC. Amino acids: CASSSPAQETQYF.

The CDR3 nucleotides are TGCAGTGCTAGAGATCAGGGGGCTCAGTACTTC. Amino acids: CSARDQGAQYF. The chain is built from TRBV20-1 and TRBJ2-5, with 8 bases lining up with TRBD1. CDR3 length: 11 residues. Trimming removed 0 bases from V and 11 bases from J; junction bases left unmatched: 2. CDR1 and CDR2 from the germline V gene are DFQATT and SNEGSKA (reference sequence).